This T cell receptor (beta chain) was recovered during a study of identical twins. General study results and limits: For out-of-frame alpha sequences shared by twins, low generation probability was in excess.

The length of the CDR3 is 15 residues. The germline gives CDR1 DFQATT, CDR2 SNEGSKA (reference sequence). V lost 6 bases, J lost 6 bases, and 9 bases stayed unmatched. This clonotype was seen a few times. Antigen unknown. A universal primer site was created by template switching, with the cDNA bearing unique molecular identifiers. TCRdb reanalysed the 5' RACE reads using MiXCR and keeps one entry per CDR3 protein. The table has more than 1.5 million distinct CDR3 sequences, 25% to 35% seen once. The rearrangement links TRBV20-1 to TRBJ2-7; 15 nucleotides align to TRBD2. The TCR originated in a newborn girl in good health. Sample: cord blood. Written as DNA, the CDR3 is TGCAGTGCAAAGCCGGGACTAGCGGGAGGTAGCGAGCAGTACTTC. It yields the protein CSAKPGLAGGSEQYF.